Sequencing of this T cell receptor (beta chain) was carried out in a study of blood T cell repertoires in COVID-19 (dated by TCRdb to 2019 to 2021). General notes on the study: Collaborator samples came from the United States, Italy and Spain and covered acute and convalescent phases of COVID-19. The prospective study material was composed of cDNA or gDNA derived from T cells, B-cell-depleted T cells, or PBMCs. Subjects who had been exposed to COVID-19, were actively infected with it, or had recovered from it provided the deeply sampled blood TCRbeta repertoires that made up the dataset. The repertoires were released in a freely available public database intended as a resource for research on the immune response to SARS-CoV-2. The samples were drawn from two sources: the first 160 participants of the ongoing ImmuneRACE study, and 1,000 to 1,500 subjects contributed by 6 global collaborators. Sample metadata almost always included a de-identified subject ID, COVID-19 status, age in years and sex. Where available, HLA class I and class II types were taken from metadata supplied by the sample provider and were not determined by assay-based typing. On the study overall, not on this receptor specifically: Clinical and demographic metadata were provided uncurated, with the amount varying by source and participant.

The immunoSEQ Assay, a bias-controlled multiplex PCR, was used to amplify TCRbeta CDR3 regions from genomic DNA. The authors' analysis ran thus. The number of nucleated cells in each sample was estimated from the amplification of reference gene primers within the assay. To quantify the absolute abundance of each unique TCRbeta CDR3 rearrangement, sequence reads were collapsed and filtered. For each sample, productive Simpson clonality was calculated as the square root of Simpson's diversity index across productive rearrangements. Held by TCRdb, this immuneACCESS table contains in-frame sequences only and omits some clones. Under half of the omission traces to an unresolved V gene where checked; the cause of the rest is unknown. V and J calls and clone size are given by that table; D and trimming were obtained from the DNA. The sample records around 57,000 clones, approximately 86% of which are singletons. The ten top clones hold roughly 21% of the sample.

With respect to this clone: Its recognized antigen is unknown. No base quality information exists; no much larger clone differs at one position.

The germline V gene (reference sequence) sets CDR1 to LNHDA and CDR2 to SQIVND. Unmatched junction bases come to 4, with V trimmed by 6 bases and J by 5 bases. Taken from cysteine to phenylalanine, the CDR3 has 14 residues. Of all the DNA, just the CDR3 is kept, 42 bases in frame from base 1. One collaborating source in Seattle enrolled patients during active infection and followed them longitudinally through the course of disease. Collaborating institutions collected whole blood in K2EDTA tubes following their own protocols. For TCRbeta analysis, collaborators shipped samples in one of three forms: frozen whole blood, isolated PBMCs, or DNA extracted from either of those sample types.

The sequenced sample was peripheral blood. The rearrangement combines TRBV19 with TRBJ2-2; TRBD1 fits 9 bases in the junction. The sequence came from a woman of 80 years or more with COVID-19, enrolled during active disease. The CDR3 amino acid sequence is: CASRQGAETGELFF. The DNA sequence is TGTGCCAGTAGACAGGGGGCGGAGACCGGGGAGCTGTTTTTT. The full variable domain, completed from the reference TRBV19 and TRBJ2-2 proteins outside the CDR3, reads DGGITQSPKYLFRKEGQNVTLSCEQNLNHDAMYWYRQDPGQGLRLIYYSQIVNDFQKGDIAEGYSVSREKKESFPLTVTSAQKNPTAFYLCASRQGAETGELFFGEGSRLTVL.